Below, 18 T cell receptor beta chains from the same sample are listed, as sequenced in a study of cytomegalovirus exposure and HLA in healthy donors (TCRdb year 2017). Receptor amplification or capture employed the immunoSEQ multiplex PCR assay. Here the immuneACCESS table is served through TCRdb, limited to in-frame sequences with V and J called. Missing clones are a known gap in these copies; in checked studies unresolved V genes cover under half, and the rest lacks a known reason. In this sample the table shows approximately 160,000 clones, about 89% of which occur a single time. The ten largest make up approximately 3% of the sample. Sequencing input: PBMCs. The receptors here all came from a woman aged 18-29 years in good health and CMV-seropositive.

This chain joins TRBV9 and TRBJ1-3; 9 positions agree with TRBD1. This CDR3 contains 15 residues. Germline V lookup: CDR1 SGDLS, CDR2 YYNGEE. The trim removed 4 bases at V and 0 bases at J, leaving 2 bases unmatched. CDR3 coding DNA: TGTGCCAGCAGCACGGGACAGGGCTCTGGAAACACCATATATTTT. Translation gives CASSTGQGSGNTIYF.

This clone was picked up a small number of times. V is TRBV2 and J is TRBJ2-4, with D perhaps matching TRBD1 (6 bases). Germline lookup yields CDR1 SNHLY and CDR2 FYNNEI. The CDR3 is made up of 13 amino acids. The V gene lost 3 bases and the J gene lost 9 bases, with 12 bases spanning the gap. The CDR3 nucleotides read TGTGCCAGCAGTGAGTGGGACACCTTCATTCAGTACTTC. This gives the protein CASSEWDTFIQYF. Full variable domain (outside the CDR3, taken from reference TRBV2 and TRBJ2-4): EPEVTQTPSHQVTQMGQEVILRCVPISNHLYFYWYRQILGQKVEFLVSFYNNEISEKSEIFDDQFSVERPDGSNFTLKIRSTKLEDSAMYFCASSEWDTFIQYFGAGTRLSVL.

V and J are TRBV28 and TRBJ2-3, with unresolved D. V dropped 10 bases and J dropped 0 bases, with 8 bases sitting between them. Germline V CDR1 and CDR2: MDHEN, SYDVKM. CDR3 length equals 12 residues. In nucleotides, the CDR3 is TGTGCCACCCTCAGAAGCACAGATACGCAGTATTTT. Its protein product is CATLRSTDTQYF.

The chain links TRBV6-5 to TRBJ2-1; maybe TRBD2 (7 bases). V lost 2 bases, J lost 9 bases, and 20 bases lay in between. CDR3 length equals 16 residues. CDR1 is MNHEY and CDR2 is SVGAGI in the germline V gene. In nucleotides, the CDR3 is TGTGCCAGCAGTTACAGCGGCGGGGGCGATTTCGGTGAGCAGTTCTTC. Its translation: CASSYSGGGDFGEQFF.

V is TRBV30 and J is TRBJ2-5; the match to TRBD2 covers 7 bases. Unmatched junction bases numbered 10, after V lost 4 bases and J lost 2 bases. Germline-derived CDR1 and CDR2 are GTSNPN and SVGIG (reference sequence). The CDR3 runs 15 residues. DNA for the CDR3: TGTGCCTGGACAGGAAGAGGACTAGGTCAAGAGACCCAGTACTTC. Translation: CAWTGRGLGQETQYF.

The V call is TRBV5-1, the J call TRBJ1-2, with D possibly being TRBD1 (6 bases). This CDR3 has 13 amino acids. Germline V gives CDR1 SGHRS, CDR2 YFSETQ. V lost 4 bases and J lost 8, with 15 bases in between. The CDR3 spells CASSPAGGAGYTF. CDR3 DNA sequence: TGCGCCAGCAGCCCGGCTGGGGGGGCCGGCTACACCTTC.

As DNA, the CDR3 is TGTGCCAGCAGCTCCCCTAGCGGGGGATCCCAAGAGACCCAGTACTTC. The encoded protein is CASSSPSGGSQETQYF. The rearrangement joins TRBV7-2 to TRBJ2-5; 10 nucleotides agree with TRBD2. Germline-derived CDR1 and CDR2 are SGHTA and FQGNSA. After removal of 4 bases from V and 1 base from J, the junction contained 6 bases not matched to a gene. The CDR3 has 16 residues.

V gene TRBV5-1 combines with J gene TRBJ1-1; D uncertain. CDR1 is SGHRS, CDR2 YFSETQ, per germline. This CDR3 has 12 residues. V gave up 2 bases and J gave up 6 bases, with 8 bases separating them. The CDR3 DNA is TGCGCCAGCAGCTTTGGAGGTTCTGAAGCTTTCTTT. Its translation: CASSFGGSEAFF.

CDR3 nucleotides: TGCGCCAGCAGCCAAGATATGCGGGCGGGAGGTTCCCACGAGCAGTACTTC. Translation gives CASSQDMRAGGSHEQYF. The chain uses TRBV4-1 and TRBJ2-7; 8 bases are a match to TRBD2. Per germline, CDR1 MGHRA and CDR2 YSYEKL. With V trimmed by 0 bases and J by 5 bases, 12 bases remained unmatched. The CDR3 runs to 17 residues.

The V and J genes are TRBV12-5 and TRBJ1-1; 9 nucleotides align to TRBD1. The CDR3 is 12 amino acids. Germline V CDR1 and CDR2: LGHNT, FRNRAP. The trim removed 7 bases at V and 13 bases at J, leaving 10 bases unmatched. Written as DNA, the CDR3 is TGTGCTAGTGCTCCCGGGACAGGGTTGGGTTTCTTT. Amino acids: CASAPGTGLGFF.

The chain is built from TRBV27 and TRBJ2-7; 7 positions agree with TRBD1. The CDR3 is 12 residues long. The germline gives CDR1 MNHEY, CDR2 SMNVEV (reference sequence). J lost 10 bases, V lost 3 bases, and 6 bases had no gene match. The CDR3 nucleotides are TGTGCCAGCAGTTTCCTCCAGGGGGTACAGTACTTC. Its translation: CASSFLQGVQYF.

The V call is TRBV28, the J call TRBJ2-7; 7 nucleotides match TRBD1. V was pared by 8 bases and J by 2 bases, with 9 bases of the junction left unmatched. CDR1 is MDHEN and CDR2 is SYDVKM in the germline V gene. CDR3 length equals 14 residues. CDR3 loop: CASAGTTGPYEQYF. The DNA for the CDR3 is TGTGCCAGCGCCGGGACGACAGGGCCCTACGAGCAGTACTTC.

CDR3 nucleotides: TGTGCCAGCAGCCCTGCCGGGACAGGCTACGAGCAGTACTTC. Its protein is CASSPAGTGYEQYF. V and J are TRBV11-1 and TRBJ2-7; 8 nucleotides line up with TRBD1. The CDR3 is made up of 14 amino acids. Germline values: CDR1 SGHAT, CDR2 FQDESV (reference sequence). J was trimmed by 3 bases and V by 5 bases; bases with no gene match: 6.

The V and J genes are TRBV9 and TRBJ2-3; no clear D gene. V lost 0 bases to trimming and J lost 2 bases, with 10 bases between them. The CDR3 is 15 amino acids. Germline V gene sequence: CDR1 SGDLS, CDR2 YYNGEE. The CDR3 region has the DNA TGTGCCAGCAGCGTAGGGCCTCCATCCACAGATACGCAGTATTTT. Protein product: CASSVGPPSTDTQYF.

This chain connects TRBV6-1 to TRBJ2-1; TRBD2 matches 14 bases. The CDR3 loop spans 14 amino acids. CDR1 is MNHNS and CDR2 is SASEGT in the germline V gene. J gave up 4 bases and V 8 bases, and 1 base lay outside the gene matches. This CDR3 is CASGTSGSYNEQFF. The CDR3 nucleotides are TGTGCCAGCGGGACTAGCGGGAGTTACAATGAGCAGTTCTTC.

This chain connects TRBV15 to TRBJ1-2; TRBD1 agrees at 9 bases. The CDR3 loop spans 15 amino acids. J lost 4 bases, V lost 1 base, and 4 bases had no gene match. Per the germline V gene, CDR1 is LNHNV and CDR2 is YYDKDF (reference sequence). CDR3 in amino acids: CATSRGTGDAYGYTF. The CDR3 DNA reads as TGTGCCACCAGCAGAGGGACAGGGGATGCCTATGGCTACACCTTC. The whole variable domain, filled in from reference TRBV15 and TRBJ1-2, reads DAMVIQNPRYQVTQFGKPVTLSCSQTLNHNVMYWYQQKSSQAPKLLFHYYDKDFNNEADTPDNFQSRRPNTSFCFLDIRSPGLGDTAMYLCATSRGTGDAYGYTFGSGTRLTVV.

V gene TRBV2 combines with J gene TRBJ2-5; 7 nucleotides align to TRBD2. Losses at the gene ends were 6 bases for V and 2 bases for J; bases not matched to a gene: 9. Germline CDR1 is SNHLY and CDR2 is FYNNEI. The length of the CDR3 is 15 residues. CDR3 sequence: CASSDPTSAQETQYF. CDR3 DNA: TGTGCCAGCAGCGACCCCACTAGCGCGCAAGAGACCCAGTACTTC. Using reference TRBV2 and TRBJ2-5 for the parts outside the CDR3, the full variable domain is EPEVTQTPSHQVTQMGQEVILRCVPISNHLYFYWYRQILGQKVEFLVSFYNNEISEKSEIFDDQFSVERPDGSNFTLKIRSTKLEDSAMYFCASSDPTSAQETQYFGPGTRLLVL.

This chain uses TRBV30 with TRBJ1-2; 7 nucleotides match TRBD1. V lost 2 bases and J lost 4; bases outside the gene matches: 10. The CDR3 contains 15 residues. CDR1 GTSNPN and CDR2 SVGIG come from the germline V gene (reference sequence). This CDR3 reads CAWSPTGTVLYGYTF. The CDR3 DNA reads TGTGCCTGGAGTCCCACCGGGACAGTTCTCTATGGCTACACCTTC.